The rows below give T cell receptor beta chains drawn from one sample of a study of T cell repertoires in cytomegalovirus infection. Their antigens remain unidentified. From the reads, TCRdb called clonotypes with MiXCR, one entry per CDR3 protein. The sample shows some 320,000 distinct CDR3 sequences, under 35% of them seen only once. The sample here was cultured PBMCs, taken from culture after CMV antigen stimulation. The origin of the receptors is a human donor in good health (CMV status not recorded). Some clones in this sample may be carry-over from other donors' samples. Both conserved end residues are part of each CDR3. Fields, in order: V gene, clone size, D gene, J gene, CDR3 protein, CDR3 DNA. D genes are given only for firm matches. Clone sizes are given selectively: once, few, many, or a class where the clone is expanded.

>TRBV27|many|.|TRBJ2-3
CASSLSQGRADTQYF
TGTGCCAGCAGTTTATCCCAGGGGCGGGCAGATACGCAGTATTTT
>TRBV20-1|.|TRBD1|TRBJ1-2
CSARKTGDVYGYTF
TGCAGTGCTAGGAAGACAGGGGATGTCTATGGCTACACCTTC
>TRBV5-6|.|.|TRBJ1-6
CASSPGLAGNSPLHF
TGTGCCAGCAGCCCTGGTTTAGCAGGAAATTCACCCCTCCACTTT
>TRBV12-3/TRBV12-4|.|TRBD2|TRBJ2-1
CASSYPGLALMGNEQFF
TGTGCCAGCAGTTATCCGGGACTAGCGTTAATGGGGAATGAGCAGTTCTTC
>TRBV7-8|many|.|TRBJ2-7
CASSPGGDLYEQYF
TGTGCCAGCAGCCCCGGAGGGGACCTCTACGAGCAGTACTTC
>TRBV5-1|.|TRBD2|TRBJ2-3
CASSPQGGSTDTQYF
TGCGCCAGCAGCCCCCAGGGAGGGAGCACAGATACGCAGTATTTT
>TRBV27|few|.|TRBJ2-5
CASALQVQETQYF
TGTGCCAGCGCGTTGCAGGTCCAAGAGACCCAGTACTTC
>TRBV7-6|few|.|TRBJ2-7
CASGGGPTRWVNVQYF
TGTGCCAGCGGTGGTGGGCCTACGAGATGGGTAAACGTGCAGTACTTC
>TRBV2|.|TRBD2|TRBJ2-3
CASSAPTSGRNTDTQYF
TGTGCCAGCAGTGCCCCTACTAGCGGGAGGAACACAGATACGCAGTATTTT
>TRBV28|.|TRBD1|TRBJ2-2
CASSLPLFVQGIGQSGELFF
TGTGCCAGCAGTCTCCCACTGTTTGTACAGGGGATTGGGCAGAGCGGGGAGCTGTTTTTT
>TRBV11-3|many|.|TRBJ2-1
CASSLEGAGENEQFF
TGTGCCAGCAGCTTAGAAGGGGCGGGTGAGAATGAGCAGTTCTTC
>TRBV7-6|.|.|TRBJ2-4
CASSFGDIQYF
TGTGCCAGCAGCTTTGGGGACATTCAGTACTTC
>TRBV18|.|.|TRBJ2-7
CASSPGGGAEVEQYF
TGTGCCAGCTCACCTGGGGGGGGCGCCGAGGTCGAGCAGTACTTC
>TRBV24-1|.|TRBD1|TRBJ2-5
CATRGTGEQETQYF
TGTGCCACCAGGGGGACAGGCGAGCAAGAGACCCAGTACTTC
>TRBV6-6|.|.|TRBJ2-5
CASSPPRGRDQETQYF
TGTGCCAGCTCCCCCCCCCGAGGGCGGGACCAAGAGACCCAGTACTTC
>TRBV5-4|few|.|TRBJ1-1
CASSPRGSEAFF
TGTGCCAGCAGCCCCCGGGGCAGTGAAGCTTTCTTT
>TRBV2|few|.|TRBJ2-5
CASSEERVQETQYF
TGTGCCAGCAGTGAGGAGAGGGTCCAAGAGACCCAGTACTTC
>TRBV14|many|.|TRBJ1-1
CASSQLGSTPNTEAFF
TGTGCCAGCAGCCAATTGGGTTCCACTCCGAACACTGAAGCTTTCTTT
>TRBV28|.|.|TRBJ2-7
CASSFPARGPHSYEQYF
TGTGCCAGCAGTTTTCCCGCTCGAGGGCCCCACTCCTACGAGCAGTACTTC
>TRBV6-5|few|.|TRBJ2-5
CASSRGTQQETQYF
TGTGCCAGCAGTAGAGGGACCCAACAAGAGACCCAGTACTTC
>TRBV7-2|few|TRBD2|TRBJ2-1
CASSSAGGALTNYEQFF
TGTGCCAGCAGTTCCGCGGGGGGCGCCCTTACGAACTATGAGCAGTTCTTC
>TRBV5-1|many|.|TRBJ2-5
CASSLSEETQYF
TGCGCCAGCAGCTTAAGCGAGGAGACCCAGTACTTC
>TRBV19|.|TRBD1|TRBJ2-1
CASSRQGYNEQFF
TGTGCCAGTAGCAGACAGGGCTACAATGAGCAGTTCTTC
>TRBV28|.|TRBD1|TRBJ1-1
CASSSSRTGNTEAFF
TGTGCCAGCAGTTCGAGTAGGACAGGGAACACTGAAGCTTTCTTT
>TRBV6-5|few|.|TRBJ1-1
CASSYSTPTGNTEAFF
TGTGCCAGCAGTTACTCGACCCCCACGGGGAACACTGAAGCTTTCTTT